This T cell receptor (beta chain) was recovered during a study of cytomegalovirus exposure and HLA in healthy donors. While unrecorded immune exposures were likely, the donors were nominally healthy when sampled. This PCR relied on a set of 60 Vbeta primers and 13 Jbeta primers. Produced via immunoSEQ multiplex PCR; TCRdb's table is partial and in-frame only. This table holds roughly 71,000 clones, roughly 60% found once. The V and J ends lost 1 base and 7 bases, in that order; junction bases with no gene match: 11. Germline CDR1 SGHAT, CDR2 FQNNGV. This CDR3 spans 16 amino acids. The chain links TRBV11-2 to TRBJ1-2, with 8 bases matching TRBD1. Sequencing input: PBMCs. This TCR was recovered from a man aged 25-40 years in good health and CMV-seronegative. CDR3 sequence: CASSLGGQDYSGGYTF. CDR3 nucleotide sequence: TGTGCCAGCAGCTTAGGGGGACAGGACTATAGCGGTGGCTACACCTTC.